This T cell receptor (beta chain) originates from a study of molecular identifiers for immune sequencing clone quantification. In the study overall: Replicate RNA came from approximately 20,000 or 100,000 naive CD8 cells and was split five ways, and four parts were sequenced.

The germline gives CDR1 LGHNT, CDR2 FRNRAP. This CDR3 comprises 14 residues. V lost 3 bases and J 8 bases, leaving 15 bases between the germline ends. Naive CD8 sequencing libraries were generated from approximately 20,000 to 1,000,000 sorted cells, with 10%, 30% or 50% RNA as input. In preparing bulk TCR libraries, previously described methods and listed TCR primers were used. From the PCR reads, TCRdb called clonotypes with MiXCR, one entry per CDR3 protein. The table records over 85,000 distinct CDR3 sequences, less than 35% of them present only once. The source material was naive CD8+ T cells from blood, with Jurkat cell RNA spiked in. Subset defined: FACS-sorted CD8+CD4-CCR7+CD45RA+ naive T cells. This rearrangement joins TRBV12-5 to TRBJ2-3; D may match TRBD1 or TRBD2 (5 bases each). The receptor comes from a human donor in good health. Some libraries in this study had Jurkat cell RNA spiked in. CDR3 nucleotide sequence: TGTGCTAGTGGTTTTTACCACCAGAGGGGTACGCAGTATTTT. Its protein product is CASGFYHQRGTQYF. The full variable domain, in which reference TRBV12-5 and TRBJ2-3 provide the parts outside the CDR3, is DARVTQTPRHKVTEMGQEVTMRCQPILGHNTVFWYRQTMMQGLELLAYFRNRAPLDDSGMPKDRFSAEMPDATLATLKIQPSEPRDSAVYFCASGFYHQRGTQYFGPGTRLTVL.